This is a list of T cell receptor beta chains from one sample in a study of blood T cell repertoires in COVID-19. TCRdb's copy holds only in-frame clones and misses some; the assay was immunoSEQ multiplex PCR. The table has approximately 440,000 clones, 90% seen once. The source material was PBMCs or T cells enriched from blood (not recorded which). These receptors all stem from a man between 18 and 29 years old who had recovered from COVID-19. The CDR3 runs from the conserved cysteine through the conserved F or W. Each record gives: V gene, clone size, D gene, J gene, CDR3 protein, CDR3 DNA. D genes are given only for firm matches. The size field is filled for only some rows; it gives once, few, many or a size class.

v_call: TRBV7-3
clone_size: few
d_call: -
j_call: TRBJ2-3
cdr3_aa: CASSRDNTDTQYF
cdr3_nt: TGTGCCAGCAGCCGGGACAACACAGATACGCAGTATTTT

v_call: TRBV9
clone_size: -
d_call: -
j_call: TRBJ1-1
cdr3_aa: CASSIDSFTEAFF
cdr3_nt: TGTGCCAGCAGCATCGACAGCTTCACTGAAGCTTTCTTT

v_call: TRBV19
clone_size: -
d_call: TRBD1
j_call: TRBJ1-1
cdr3_aa: CASSSGQTNTEAFF
cdr3_nt: TGTGCCAGTAGTTCGGGACAGACGAACACTGAAGCTTTCTTT

v_call: TRBV29-1
clone_size: -
d_call: -
j_call: TRBJ1-1
cdr3_aa: CSVTRMNTEAFF
cdr3_nt: TGCAGCGTGACACGGATGAACACTGAAGCTTTCTTT

v_call: TRBV4-1
clone_size: -
d_call: TRBD1
j_call: TRBJ1-2
cdr3_aa: CASSPRTGLGYGYTF
cdr3_nt: TGCGCCAGCAGCCCTCGGACAGGTTTGGGCTATGGCTACACCTTC

v_call: TRBV6-6
clone_size: -
d_call: -
j_call: TRBJ2-7
cdr3_aa: CASSYSRGSDYEQYF
cdr3_nt: TGTGCCAGCAGTTACTCCAGGGGATCCGATTACGAGCAGTACTTC

v_call: TRBV4-2
clone_size: -
d_call: -
j_call: TRBJ2-7
cdr3_aa: CASSHPKGESVEQYF
cdr3_nt: TGTGCCAGCAGCCACCCTAAGGGAGAGTCAGTCGAGCAGTACTTC

v_call: TRBV3-1/TRBV3-2
clone_size: -
d_call: -
j_call: TRBJ2-5
cdr3_aa: CASRGGALETQYF
cdr3_nt: TGTGCCAGCAGGGGGGGAGCGTTAGAGACCCAGTACTTC

v_call: TRBV9
clone_size: -
d_call: -
j_call: TRBJ1-6
cdr3_aa: CASSVDRWSSPLHF
cdr3_nt: TGTGCCAGCAGCGTAGATAGGTGGAGTTCACCCCTCCACTTT

v_call: TRBV2
clone_size: -
d_call: -
j_call: TRBJ1-3
cdr3_aa: CASSEVDRGNTIYF
cdr3_nt: TGTGCCAGCAGTGAAGTGGACAGAGGAAACACCATATATTTT

v_call: TRBV25-1
clone_size: -
d_call: -
j_call: TRBJ2-3
cdr3_aa: CASSESLTHTDTQYF
cdr3_nt: TGTGCCAGCAGTGAGAGTTTGACACACACAGATACGCAGTATTTT

v_call: TRBV7-2
clone_size: few
d_call: -
j_call: TRBJ1-6
cdr3_aa: CASSLTENSPLHF
cdr3_nt: TGTGCCAGCAGCTTAACAGAAAATTCACCCCTCCACTTT

v_call: TRBV6-2/TRBV6-3
clone_size: -
d_call: -
j_call: TRBJ1-2
cdr3_aa: CASSYSAVNYGYTF
cdr3_nt: TGTGCCAGCAGTTACTCGGCAGTAAACTATGGCTACACCTTC

v_call: TRBV5-6
clone_size: -
d_call: -
j_call: TRBJ1-4
cdr3_aa: CASSGAGFREKLFF
cdr3_nt: TGTGCCAGCAGCGGAGCCGGGTTTCGTGAAAAACTGTTTTTT